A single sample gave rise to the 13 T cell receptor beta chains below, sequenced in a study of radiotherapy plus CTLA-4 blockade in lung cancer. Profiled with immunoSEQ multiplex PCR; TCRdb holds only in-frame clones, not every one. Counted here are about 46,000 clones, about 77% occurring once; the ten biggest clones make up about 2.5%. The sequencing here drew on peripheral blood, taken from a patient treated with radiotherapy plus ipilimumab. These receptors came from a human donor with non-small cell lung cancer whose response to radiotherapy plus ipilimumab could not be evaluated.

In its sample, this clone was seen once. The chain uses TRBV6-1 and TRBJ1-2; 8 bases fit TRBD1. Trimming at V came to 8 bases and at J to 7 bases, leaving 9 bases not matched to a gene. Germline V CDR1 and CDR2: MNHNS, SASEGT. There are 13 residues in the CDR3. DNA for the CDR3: TGTGCCAGCCGGGGACAGGTCCTACTTGGCTACACCTTC. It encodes CASRGQVLLGYTF.

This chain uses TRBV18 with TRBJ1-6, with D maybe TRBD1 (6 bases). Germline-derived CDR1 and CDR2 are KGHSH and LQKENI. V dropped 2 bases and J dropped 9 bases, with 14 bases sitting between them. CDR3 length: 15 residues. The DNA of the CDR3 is TGTGCCAGCTCACCATACGACAGGTTAGCTTCACCCCTCCACTTT. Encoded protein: CASSPYDRLASPLHF.

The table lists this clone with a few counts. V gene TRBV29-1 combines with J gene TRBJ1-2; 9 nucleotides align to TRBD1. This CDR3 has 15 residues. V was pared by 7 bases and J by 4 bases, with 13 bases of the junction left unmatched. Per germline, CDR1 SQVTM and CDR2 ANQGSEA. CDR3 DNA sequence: TGCAGCGGGGGGGGACAGGGTGCTTCGAGCTATGGCTACACCTTC. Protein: CSGGGQGASSYGYTF.

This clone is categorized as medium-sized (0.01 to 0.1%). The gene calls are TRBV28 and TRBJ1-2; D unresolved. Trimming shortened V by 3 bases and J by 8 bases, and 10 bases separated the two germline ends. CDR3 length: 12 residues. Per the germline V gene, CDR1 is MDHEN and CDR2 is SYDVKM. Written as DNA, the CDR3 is TGTGCCAGCAGTTTCAACACGCAGGGCTACACCTTC. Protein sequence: CASSFNTQGYTF.

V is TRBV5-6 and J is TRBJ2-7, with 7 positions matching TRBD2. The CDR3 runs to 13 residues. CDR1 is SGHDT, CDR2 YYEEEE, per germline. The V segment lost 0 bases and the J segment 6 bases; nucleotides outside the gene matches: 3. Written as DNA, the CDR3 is TGTGCCAGCAGCTTGGCCGGGGGGTCCGAGCAGTACTTC. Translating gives CASSLAGGSEQYF. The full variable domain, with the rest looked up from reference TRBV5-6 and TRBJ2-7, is DAGVTQSPTHLIKTRGQQVTLRCSPKSGHDTVSWYQQALGQGPQFIFQYYEEEERQRGNFPDRFSGHQFPNYSSELNVNALLLGDSALYLCASSLAGGSEQYFGPGTRLTVT.

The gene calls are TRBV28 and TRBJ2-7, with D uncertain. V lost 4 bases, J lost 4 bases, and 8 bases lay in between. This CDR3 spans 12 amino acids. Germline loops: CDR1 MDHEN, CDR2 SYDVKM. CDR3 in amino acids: CASSWQRYEQYF. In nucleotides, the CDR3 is TGTGCCAGCAGTTGGCAGCGTTACGAGCAGTACTTC.

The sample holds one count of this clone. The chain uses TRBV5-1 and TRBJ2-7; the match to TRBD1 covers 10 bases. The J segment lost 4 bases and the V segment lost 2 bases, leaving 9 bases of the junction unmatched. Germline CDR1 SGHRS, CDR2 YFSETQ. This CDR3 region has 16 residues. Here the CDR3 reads CASSFPGDRGAYEQYF. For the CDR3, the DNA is TGCGCCAGCAGCTTCCCTGGGGACAGGGGAGCTTACGAGCAGTACTTC.

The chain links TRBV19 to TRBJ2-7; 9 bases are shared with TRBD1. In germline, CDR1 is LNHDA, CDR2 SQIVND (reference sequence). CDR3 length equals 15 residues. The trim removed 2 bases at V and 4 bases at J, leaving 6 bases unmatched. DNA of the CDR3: TGTGCCAGTAGTATAACCGGACAGGGGCTATACGAGCAGTACTTC. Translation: CASSITGQGLYEQYF.

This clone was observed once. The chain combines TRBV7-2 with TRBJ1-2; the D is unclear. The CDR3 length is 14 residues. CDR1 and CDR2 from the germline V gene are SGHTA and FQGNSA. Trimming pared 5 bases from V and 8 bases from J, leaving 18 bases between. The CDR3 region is CASSRLLVQPGYTF. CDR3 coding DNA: TGTGCCAGCAGCCGCCTATTAGTACAGCCGGGCTACACCTTC.

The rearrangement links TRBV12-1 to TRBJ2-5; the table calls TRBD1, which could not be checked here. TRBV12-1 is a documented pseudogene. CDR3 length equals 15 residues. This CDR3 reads CASSFNRGTGETQYF. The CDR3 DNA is TGTGCCAGCAGCTTCAACAGGGGGACGGGAGAGACCCAGTACTTC.

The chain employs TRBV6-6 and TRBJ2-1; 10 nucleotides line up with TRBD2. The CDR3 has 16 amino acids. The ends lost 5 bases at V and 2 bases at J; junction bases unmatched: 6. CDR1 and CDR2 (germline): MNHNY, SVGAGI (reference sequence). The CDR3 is CASSPTGTSAYNEQFF. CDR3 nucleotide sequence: TGTGCCAGCAGTCCGACCGGGACTAGCGCCTACAATGAGCAGTTCTTC.

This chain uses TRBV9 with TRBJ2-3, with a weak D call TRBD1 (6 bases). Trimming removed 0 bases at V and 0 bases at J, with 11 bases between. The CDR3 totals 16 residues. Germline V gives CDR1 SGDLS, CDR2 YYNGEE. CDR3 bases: TGTGCCAGCAGCGTAGCTTGGGGGCTAAGCACAGATACGCAGTATTTT. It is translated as CASSVAWGLSTDTQYF.

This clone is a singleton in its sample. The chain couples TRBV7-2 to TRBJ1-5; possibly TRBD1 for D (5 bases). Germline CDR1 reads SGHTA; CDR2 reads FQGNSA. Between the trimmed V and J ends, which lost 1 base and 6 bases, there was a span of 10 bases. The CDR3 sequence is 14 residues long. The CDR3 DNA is TGTGCCAGCAGCTTAGGGCGGGGCCCTCAGCCCCAGCATTTT. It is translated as CASSLGRGPQPQHF.